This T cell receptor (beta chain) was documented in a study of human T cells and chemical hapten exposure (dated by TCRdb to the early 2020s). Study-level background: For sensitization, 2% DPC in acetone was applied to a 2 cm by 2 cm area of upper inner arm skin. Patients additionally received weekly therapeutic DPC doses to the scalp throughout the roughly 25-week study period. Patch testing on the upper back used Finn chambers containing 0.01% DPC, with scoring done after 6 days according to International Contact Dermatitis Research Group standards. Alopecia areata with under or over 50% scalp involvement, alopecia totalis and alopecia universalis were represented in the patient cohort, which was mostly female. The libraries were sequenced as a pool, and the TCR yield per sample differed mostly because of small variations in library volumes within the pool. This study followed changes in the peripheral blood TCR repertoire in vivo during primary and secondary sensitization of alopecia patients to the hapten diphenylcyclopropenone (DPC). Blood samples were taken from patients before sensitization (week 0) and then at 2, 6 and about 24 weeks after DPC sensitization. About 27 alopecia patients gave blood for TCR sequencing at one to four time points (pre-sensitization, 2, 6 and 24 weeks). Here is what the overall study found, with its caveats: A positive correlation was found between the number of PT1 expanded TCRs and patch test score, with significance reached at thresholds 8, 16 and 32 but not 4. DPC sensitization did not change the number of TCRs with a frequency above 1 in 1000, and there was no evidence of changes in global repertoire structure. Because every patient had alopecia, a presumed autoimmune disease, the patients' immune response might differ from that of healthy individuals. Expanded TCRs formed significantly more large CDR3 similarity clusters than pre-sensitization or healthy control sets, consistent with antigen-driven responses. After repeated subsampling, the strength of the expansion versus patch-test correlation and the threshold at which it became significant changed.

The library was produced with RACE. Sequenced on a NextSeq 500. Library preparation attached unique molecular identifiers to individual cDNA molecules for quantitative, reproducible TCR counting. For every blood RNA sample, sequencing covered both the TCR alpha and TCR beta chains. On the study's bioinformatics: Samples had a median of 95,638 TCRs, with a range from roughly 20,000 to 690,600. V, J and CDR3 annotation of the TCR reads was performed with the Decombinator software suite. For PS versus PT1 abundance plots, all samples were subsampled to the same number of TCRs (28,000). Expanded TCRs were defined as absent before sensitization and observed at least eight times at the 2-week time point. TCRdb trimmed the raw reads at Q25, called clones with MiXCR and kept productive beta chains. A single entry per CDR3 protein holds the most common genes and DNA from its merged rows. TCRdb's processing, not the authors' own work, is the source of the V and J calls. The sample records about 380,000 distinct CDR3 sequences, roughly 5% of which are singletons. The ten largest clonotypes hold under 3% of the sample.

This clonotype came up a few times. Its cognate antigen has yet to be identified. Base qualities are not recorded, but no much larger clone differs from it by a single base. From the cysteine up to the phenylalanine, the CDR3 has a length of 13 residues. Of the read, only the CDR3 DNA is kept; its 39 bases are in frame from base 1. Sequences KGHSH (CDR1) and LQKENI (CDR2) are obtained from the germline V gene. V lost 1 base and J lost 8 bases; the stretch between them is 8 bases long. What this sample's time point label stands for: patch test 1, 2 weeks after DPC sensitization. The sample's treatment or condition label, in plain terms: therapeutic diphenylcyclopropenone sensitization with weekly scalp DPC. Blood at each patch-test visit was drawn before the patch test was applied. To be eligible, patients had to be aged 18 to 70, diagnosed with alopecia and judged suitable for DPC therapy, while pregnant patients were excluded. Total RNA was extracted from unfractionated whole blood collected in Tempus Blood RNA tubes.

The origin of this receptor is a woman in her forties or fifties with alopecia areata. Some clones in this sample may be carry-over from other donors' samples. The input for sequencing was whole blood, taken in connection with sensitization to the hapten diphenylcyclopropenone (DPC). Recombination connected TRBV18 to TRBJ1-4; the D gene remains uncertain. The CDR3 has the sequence CASSPREREKLFF. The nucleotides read TGTGCCAGCTCACCACGGGAGAGGGAAAAACTGTTTTTT. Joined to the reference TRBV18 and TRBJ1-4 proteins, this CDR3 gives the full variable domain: NAGVMQNPRHLVRRRGQEARLRCSPMKGHSHVYWYRQLPEEGLKFMVYLQKENIIDESGMPKERFSAEFPKEGPSILRIQQVVRGDSAAYFCASSPREREKLFFGSGTQLSVL.